This TCR beta chain originates from a study of cytomegalovirus exposure and HLA in healthy donors. Regarding the study as a whole: What was likely a sequencing artifact was a cluster of highly shared sequence variants. Earlier analysis found most TCR beta V segments productive about 87% or about 30% of the time. A later analysis linked around 15,000 TCR beta sequences to HLA alleles at 0.05 false discovery rate.

On this clone: Its target is not known.

Researchers ran the PCR with 60 Vbeta and 13 Jbeta primers. Measured with immunoSEQ multiplex PCR; TCRdb has only the in-frame clones, and not every one. The sample includes some 120,000 clones, about 85% of them seen just once. Each donor was nominally healthy when sampled (though unrecorded immune exposures were likely). This clonotype was obtained from a man over 45 in good health and CMV-seronegative. Sequencing input: PBMCs.

CDR3 protein: CASSPGLAGGLETQYF. The DNA of the CDR3 is TGTGCCAGCAGTCCGGGACTAGCGGGGGGGCTAGAGACCCAGTACTTC. The chain is built from TRBV28 and TRBJ2-5; TRBD2 agrees at 16 bases. Germline CDR1 and CDR2: MDHEN and SYDVKM. The junction had 4 bases not matched to a gene; V was cut back by 5 bases and J by 4 bases. CDR3 size: 16 residues.